This T cell receptor beta chain was documented in a study of T-cell memory formation after mild COVID-19 (dated by TCRdb to the early 2020s). Describing the broader study: TCR sequence clusters from the two donors were largely donor specific. In a couple of donors, T-cell clones that expanded and contracted after mild COVID-19 were followed by sequencing TCRalpha and TCRbeta repertoires longitudinally. Two young, previously healthy adult volunteers, one female and one male, were included in the cohort.

Ficoll-Paque density gradient centrifugation was the method used to isolate PBMCs. Study-level results and caveats: The detection of some responding clones in pre-infection memory suggests that pre-existing cross-reactive memory T cells joined the SARS-CoV-2 response. The study included only a couple of mild cases, and larger cohorts that include severe cases with pre-infection samples were judged to be necessary. Contracting CD4+ clones appeared mostly in the CM and EM memory subsets, whereas CD8+ clones were enriched in EMRA. SARS-CoV-2 specificity of the second-wave clones peaking on day 37 was not confirmed. Clones that contracted from day 15 to 85 showed balanced CD4/CD8 phenotypes, whereas a second wave of clones that expanded from day 15 to 37 leaned towards CD4+.

About this clonotype: Its antigen is still unknown. Base qualities are not at hand, and no much larger clone is one base apart.

Sequencing instrument: Illumina NovaSeq 6000. Using 5'RACE with constant-segment primers, TCRalpha and TCRbeta cDNA libraries were constructed, with sample barcodes and unique molecular identifiers added in the process. Trizol reagent was used to extract RNA from every sample. Amplification of the libraries took two PCR steps, and the second step added a second sample barcode plus Illumina TruSeq adapters. Sequencing of the libraries was done on an Illumina NovaSeq, producing 2 x 150 bp paired-end reads. In the authors' own workflow: Reads were demultiplexed and collapsed into UMI-guided consensus sequences with migec v1.2.7. With mixcr v2.1.11, UMI consensuses were aligned to TRA and TRB V and J templates and assembled into clonotypes. A clonotype was counted as expanded or contracted only if both edgeR and NoisET called the change significant, with noise models trained on biological replicates. For edgeR calls, a false discovery rate-adjusted p below 0.01 and a log2 fold-change threshold of 1 were applied. As an exploratory analysis of dynamics, max-normalized trajectories of the 1000 most abundant clonotypes were examined with PCA combined with hierarchical clustering. Separately sequenced CD4+ and CD8+ repertoires were used to assign the CD4 or CD8 phenotype of responding clones. TCRdb reprocessing: public reads trimmed at Q25 with fastp, clones called with MiXCR, in-frame beta chains kept. Rows merge per CDR3 protein into single entries with the most common DNA and genes. TCRdb, not the original authors, processed these V and J calls. Counted in this sample were around 500,000 distinct CDR3 sequences; 15% to 20% of them appeared once. The ten largest clones capture about 12% of the sample.

Sequences DFQATT (CDR1) and SNEGSKA (CDR2) are obtained from the germline V gene (reference sequence). Deletion took 6 bases off V and 6 bases off J, with a span of 14 bases between the germline ends. There are 13 amino acids in the CDR3, from cysteine to phenylalanine inclusive. The entry retains the CDR3 DNA only, 39 bases that are in frame from base 1. The clonotype was recovered from an adult woman who had mild COVID-19 (a few samples of this study predate the infection). The sample titles of this study are shuffled in the database, so cell type and time point are left out; the donor was told from shared clones. The rearranged chain carries TRBV20-1 and TRBJ1-4, and TRBD1 may be the D gene, going by 5 matching bases. The specimen sequenced was PBMCs or a T cell subset sorted from them (not recorded which). CDR3 protein: CSATFWDDEKLFF. The nucleotide sequence reads TGCAGTGCCACCTTTTGGGACGATGAAAAACTGTTTTTT.